The clone carrying this TCR beta chain showed up just a few times. V was shortened by 5 bases and J by 2 bases, with 12 bases between the two germline ends. This CDR3 spans 14 amino acids. Germline CDR1 reads MDHEN; CDR2 reads SYDVKM. RNA totalling roughly 0.45 to 1 ug underwent reverse transcription with random hexamers. MiXCR, run by TCRdb on the immunoSEQ multiplex PCR reads, gives a single entry per CDR3 protein. The sample comprises 90,000 to 150,000 distinct CDR3 sequences, about 92% of which are singletons, and 0.093% rests with the top ten. This sample was taken from a study of CD8 T cells in Susac syndrome.

The receptor comes from a human donor with multiple sclerosis. The sample consisted of CD4+ T cells from PBMCs. The genes are TRBV28 and TRBJ1-2, with a possible D match to TRBD1 (5 bases). The CDR3 DNA reads as TGTGCCAGCAGTCCCGGGACGGCAAACTATGGCTACACCTTC. Residues: CASSPGTANYGYTF.